Here is one TCR beta chain with its context. Its antigen remains undetermined. It has no much larger one-base neighbor in the sample; base qualities were not kept. The library was produced with the immunoSEQ multiplex PCR assay. For the multiplex PCR, a mixture combining 60 forward primers for TCR Vbeta segments and 13 reverse primers for TCR Jbeta segments was used. The CDR3 region of rearranged TCR beta genes was amplified from genomic DNA with a multiplex PCR assay. The Illumina HiSeq System was used to sequence the amplified TCR beta libraries as 87-base-pair reads. Regarding the original processing steps: A later analysis tallied tens of millions of unique TCR beta chains across the 660 or so repertoires, and about 12 million of those chains were shared by two or more donors. Raw reads were error-corrected and collapsed into unique sequences by a nearest-neighbor algorithm in which closely related sequences were merged to remove PCR and sequencing errors. Alignment of CDR3 sequences to IMGT reference sequences was used to assign V, D and J gene segments. Each retained sequence needed at least a six-nucleotide match to both a V gene segment and a J gene segment. Rearrangements were called productive when the CDR3 lacked stop codons and stayed in frame with V and J; all others were non-productive. Following IMGT convention, CDR3 was defined as the stretch from the second conserved V-encoded cysteine up to the conserved J-encoded phenylalanine. The earlier analysis of approximately 500 of the donors excluded sequences that lacked an unambiguous match to a single V gene segment. An earlier analysis of around 600 of the donors classified V segments as functional when productive rearrangements were above 56.7% and as segregating when the standard deviation between donors was above 5%. A statistical classification framework was built for diagnosing cytomegalovirus status from the catalog of TCR beta chain sequences. In a later analysis, V and J genes were assigned by comparing TCR nucleotide sequences against IMGT/GENE-DB human TR gene sequences. Using the TCRdist pipeline, a later analysis assigned CDR3 sequences along with most-parsimonious VDJ recombination scenarios. A later analysis defined each TCR beta chain by its CDR3 amino acid sequence plus V-gene family, and excluded reads lacking a unique V-gene family. In a later analysis, 450 to 600 highly shared, low-generation-probability nucleotide sequences were removed to address suspected cross-contamination and a sequencing artifact. In a later analysis, a clonal expansion index for each public chain was calculated from normalized within-repertoire ranks of inferred template counts. Generation probabilities in a later analysis came from a VDJ recombination model fitted to out-of-frame rearrangements, and those results were checked against IGoR. Hypergeometric tests were used in a later analysis to score TCR-TCR, TCR-HLA and TCR-CMV co-occurrence, with a repertoire-size bias correction applied to the TCR pairs. A later analysis estimated false discovery rates by permuting HLA or CMV assignments 20 times. In a later analysis, co-occurring TCRs were grouped with DBSCAN, and TCRdist sequence similarity was added when clustering was performed within HLA-allele-positive subsets. Co-occurrence clustering excluded repertoires with fewer than 30,000 or more than 120,000 public chains, plus five with anomalous nucleotide sharing. The clones in this table, taken by TCRdb from immuneACCESS, are in-frame only. Not every clone is retained; where verified, under half of the shortfall comes from an unresolved V gene, and the cause of the rest is unknown. V and J calls and clone size are copied from that table; D and trimming were computed from the DNA. The sample table records more than 95,000 clones; under 85% of these occur just once. The ten largest clonotypes hold less than 9.5% of the sample.

The cohort was made up of 500 to 850 healthy bone marrow donors. Cohort members were all nominally healthy when sampled, although unrecorded immune exposures were likely present. The donor tested CMV seropositive and was one of the 289 seropositive cohort members. Every donor gave a peripheral blood sample, and the peripheral blood mononuclear cells from that sample were used for TCR beta sequencing. Genomic DNA was extracted from the blood cell samples with the Qiagen DNeasy Blood Extraction Kit. The V end gives up 0 bases and the J end 6 bases, leaving 8 bases in the junction not matched to a gene. For CDR1 and CDR2, the germline V gene lists MGHRA and YSYEKL. From the cysteine up to the phenylalanine, the CDR3 has a length of 15 residues. Of the read, only the CDR3 DNA is kept; its 45 bases are in frame from base 1. This entry belongs to a study of cytomegalovirus exposure and HLA in healthy donors (dated by TCRdb to 2017 to 2019). For the study in its entirety: According to an earlier analysis of around 600 of the donors, some 170 million T cells yielded roughly 100 million unique TCR beta sequences and about 300 Gb of sequence data. An earlier analysis of about 620 of the donors applied high-throughput TCR beta sequencing to assess whether each TCR beta V gene segment acted as functional or pseudogenic. The study aimed to test whether signatures of past pathogen exposure could be identified by cataloging public T cell receptors. A later analysis re-analyzed previously published TCR beta repertoires from approximately 700 donors and added high-resolution HLA genotyping to study TCR occurrence patterns. On average, 235,054 unique TCR beta nucleotide sequences were sequenced per donor among about 400 genotyped donors of the cohort, with 15% to 20% of those sequences being non-productive. In the later analysis, no new phenotypic data were used to find candidate immune exposures; instead, reliance was placed on TCR beta sequences and their occurrence across donors. The study profiled the T cell repertoires of 500 to 800 subjects by immunosequencing and related them to cytomegalovirus serostatus. Roughly 300 gigabases of sequencing data and 91 million or so unique TCR sequences made up an early release that covered several hundred HLA-typed donors. Donor age, sex, ethnicity and CMV serostatus were compiled together with the repertoire data. Every repertoire in the discovery cohort had been generated on one and the same sequencing platform. The study combined high-throughput TCR immunosequencing, statistical association of individual TCRs with disease status, and machine learning to predict cytomegalovirus infection status. Because of strong linkage in the cohort, five DR-DQ haplotypes were treated as single units for association and clustering. Of the roughly 410 genotyped donors, approximately 81% were placed in the genetic ancestry cluster associated with self-reported Caucasian donors. Both class I and class II loci were covered by HLA typing, at four-digit resolution. A later genetic analysis took genome-wide SNP genotypes for 398 of the 666 donors and used that subset as a discovery cohort. Typing coverage varied by locus: roughly 620-640 donors for A, B, C, DRB1 and DQB1; roughly 510 for DQA1; 606 for DPA1; roughly 450 for DPB1. A separate validation cohort of about 110 different subjects was used in addition to the roughly 670-subject first cohort.

What the work shows at the level of the full study, not this receptor alone: In a later analysis, HLA-associated TCR beta chains showed more clonal expansion and lower generation probabilities than non-associated chains that were equally common. While some public TCRs were present in many individuals, most TCR sequences turned up only very rarely across donors. The earlier analysis of about 600 of the donors excluded 15 to 20 rarely observed V segments, including chromosome 9 orphons, because counts were too low. In vitro tests confirmed that a few of the cytomegalovirus-associated TCR beta chains recognize cytomegalovirus antigens. When HLA alleles, especially DR and DQ, strongly co-occurred, TCR associations were difficult to assign to individual alleles. A later analysis reported that several top co-occurrence clusters appeared linked to parvovirus B19, influenza, CMV and Epstein-Barr virus. In both the original and validation cohorts, the classifier was reported to diagnose cytomegalovirus status with high specificity and sensitivity. In an earlier analysis of 587 of the donors, most TCR beta V segments appeared in productive rearrangements about 90% or about 30% of the time, broadly matching IMGT annotations. Most CMV-associated TCR beta chains appeared to be HLA-restricted in a later analysis, and the HLA associations seemed to be driven largely by CMV exposure. Roughly uniform sequencing depth across donors was assumed in presence/absence analyses, although this assumption may not hold. The study listed 164 TCR beta chains as associated with cytomegalovirus. A further reported finding was that TCR beta sequences accurately predicted the HLA-A and HLA-B alleles for most subjects in the first cohort. Specific HLA alleles were associated with 16,951 TCR beta sequences at a false discovery rate of 0.05 in a later analysis. The cohort was sequenced for TCR beta chains only, and without alpha or paired-chain data the features that could be detected were limited. Because the 87-base-pair reads could not distinguish some IMGT-functional V segments, including TRBV6-2 and TRBV6-3, those segments were excluded. A later analysis found that TCR association rates varied across HLA loci, with DRB1 alleles showing the most associated TCRs and HLA-C alleles the fewest. In a later genetic analysis, fewer N-insertions in productive TCRs were reported among donors in an Asian-associated ancestry cluster than the 666-donor mean. A cluster of highly shared sequence variants was judged likely to represent a technical artifact of the sequencing pipeline. The only immune exposure information available for the cohort was CMV serostatus. Because HLA typing was unavailable for some donors at each locus, only the typed subset was used in association tests. Correlated functional status among segregating V segments might be attributable to linkage disequilibrium, but an unknown experimental factor could not be ruled out. An association between a missense DCLRE1C variant and V-gene and J-gene trimming of TCR beta chains was found in a later genetic analysis and replicated in an independent cohort. The authors suggested that the approach could potentially be extended to other disease states and immunological phenotypes.

This receptor chain uses TRBV4-1 and TRBJ2-7; 7 bases in the junction line up with TRBD1. The receptor was derived from a woman aged 50 to 65 in good health and CMV-seropositive. The sample comprised PBMCs. The nucleotide sequence reads as follows: TGCGCCAGCAGCCAAGAAATAAACAGGGGCGGCGAGCAGTACTTC. This yields the protein CASSQEINRGGEQYF.